The next 26 T cell receptor beta chains were all read from a single sample in a study of cytomegalovirus exposure and HLA in healthy donors. The PCR used 60 Vbeta and 13 Jbeta primers. Profiling relied on immunoSEQ multiplex PCR, and the TCRdb table lists in-frame clones only, not all of them. Of approximately 80,000 clones listed, roughly 70% were seen once; the top ten hold about 20%. The sequencing input was PBMCs. These receptors were taken from a young man in good health and CMV-seropositive.

Concerning this clone itself: Other nucleotide sequences from this sample produce the same CDR3. The rearrangement joins TRBV5-4 to TRBJ2-1; 9 bases fit TRBD2. CDR3 size: 16 residues. V was pared by 4 bases and J by 4 bases, with 9 bases of the junction left unmatched. CDR1 and CDR2 (germline): SGHNT, YYREEE (reference sequence). Here the CDR3 reads CASSRLRAGGYNEQFF. As DNA, the CDR3 is TGTGCCAGCAGCCGACTTAGAGCGGGGGGATACAATGAGCAGTTCTTC.

This chain uses TRBV9 with TRBJ2-1, with 10 bases matching TRBD1. The CDR3 runs 15 residues. Germline V lookup: CDR1 SGDLS, CDR2 YYNGEE. Unmatched junction bases numbered 6, after V lost 2 bases and J lost 7 bases. DNA for the CDR3: TGTGCCAGCAGCGTCGACAGGGGGCGTAGGAATGAGCAGTTCTTC. Translation gives CASSVDRGRRNEQFF.

This chain connects TRBV6-1 to TRBJ1-4; 8 nucleotides line up with TRBD1. The V gene end was trimmed by 4 bases and the J gene end by 6 bases; junction bases not matched to a gene: 7. Germline V gene sequence: CDR1 MNHNS, CDR2 SASEGT. The length of the CDR3 is 15 residues. The CDR3 nucleotides read TGTGCCAGCAGTGGATTGGACAGGGAGGATGAAAAACTGTTTTTT. This encodes CASSGLDREDEKLFF.

This chain links TRBV14 with TRBJ2-2, with a tentative D call TRBD2 (6 bases). The CDR3 is made up of 16 amino acids. CDR1 is SGHDN, CDR2 FVKESK, per germline. The V gene lost 1 base and the J gene lost 2 bases, with 11 bases spanning the gap. The CDR3 nucleotides are TGTGCCAGCAGCCAAGTTTGGACTATAAACACCGGGGAGCTGTTTTTT. Encoded protein: CASSQVWTINTGELFF. Full variable domain (rest looked up from reference TRBV14 and TRBJ2-2): EAGVTQFPSHSVIEKGQTVTLRCDPISGHDNLYWYRRVMGKEIKFLLHFVKESKQDESGMPNNRFLAERTGGTYSTLKVQPAELEDSGVYFCASSQVWTINTGELFFGEGSRLTVL.

The V call is TRBV9, the J call TRBJ1-5, with D hard to call. This CDR3 is 15 amino acids long. With 0 bases removed from V and 6 bases from J, the gap between germline ends came to 13 bases. Germline assignment: CDR1 SGDLS and CDR2 YYNGEE. CDR3 sequence: CASSVDPGIGQPQHF. The CDR3 DNA reads TGTGCCAGCAGCGTAGACCCGGGTATCGGTCAGCCCCAGCATTTT.

V is TRBV5-1 and J is TRBJ1-4, with 9 bases fitting TRBD1. The V and J ends lost 4 bases and 7 bases, in that order; junction bases with no gene match: 8. Germline V gene lookup returns CDR1 SGHRS and CDR2 YFSETQ. CDR3 length equals 15 residues. The CDR3 sequence is CASSPNRGLSEKLFF. The CDR3 region has the DNA TGCGCCAGCAGCCCAAACAGGGGGCTGTCTGAAAAACTGTTTTTT.

This chain links TRBV7-2 with TRBJ1-1, with 8 bases aligning to TRBD1. The junction had 1 base not matched to a gene; V was cut back by 1 base and J by 3 bases. The V gene's germline CDR1 is SGHTA and CDR2 FQGNSA. The CDR3 consists of 14 residues. CDR3 protein: CASSLDRGDTEAFF. In DNA, the CDR3 is TGTGCCAGCAGCTTAGACAGGGGGGACACTGAAGCTTTCTTT.

The rearrangement links TRBV6-5 to TRBJ2-7, with TRBD2 matching 8 bases. Trimming removed 6 bases from V and 2 bases from J; junction bases left unmatched: 12. This CDR3 is built from 16 residues. Germline loops: CDR1 MNHEY, CDR2 SVGAGI. CDR3 sequence (DNA): TGTGCCAGCAGCTACGGGGGGGGCGGAATCCCCTACGAGCAGTACTTC. Protein: CASSYGGGGIPYEQYF.

This clone showed up just a few times. The genes are TRBV7-9 and TRBJ1-4; maybe TRBD1 (6 bases). The CDR3 spans 15 residues. Germline V gene sequence: CDR1 SEHNR, CDR2 FQNEAQ (reference sequence). Between the trimmed V and J ends, which lost 7 bases and 9 bases, there was a span of 21 bases. The CDR3 bases are TGTGCCAGCACCATAGCGGGGGACAAGGCGCAAAAACTGTTTTTT. As protein: CASTIAGDKAQKLFF.

V is TRBV5-6 and J is TRBJ1-5; D is unclear. Trimming removed 1 base at V and 3 bases at J, with 8 bases between. Looked up from germline, CDR1 is SGHDT and CDR2 is YYEEEE. CDR3 length: 14 residues. In nucleotides, the CDR3 is TGTGCCAGCAGCTTGACCAGAAACAATCAGCCCCAGCATTTT. Protein sequence: CASSLTRNNQPQHF.

The rearrangement joins TRBV25-1 to TRBJ1-2, with 8 nucleotides matching TRBD1. Germline assignment: CDR1 MGHDK and CDR2 SYGVNS. The CDR3 runs to 14 residues. Trimming took 1 base from V and 9 from J; bases not matched to a gene: 7. The CDR3 sequence is CASSELSRTGSYTF. The CDR3 region has the DNA TGTGCCAGCAGTGAATTGAGTCGGACAGGGAGCTACACCTTC.

The gene calls are TRBV7-8 and TRBJ2-3; 8 bases fit TRBD2. The CDR3 is made up of 21 amino acids. V shed 5 bases and J 6 bases; nucleotides not matched to a gene: 28. Germline values: CDR1 SGHVS, CDR2 FQNEAQ. In DNA, the CDR3 is TGTGCCAGCAGCCCGGTCCCGGGACTAGGCCTTTACTCCCTGAACCCCGATACGCAGTATTTT. It codes for CASSPVPGLGLYSLNPDTQYF.

CDR3 sequence reads: CASSLVGRANTEAFF. The CDR3 DNA reads as TGCGCCAGCAGCTTGGTGGGCAGGGCGAACACTGAAGCTTTCTTT. The chain couples TRBV5-1 to TRBJ1-1; TRBD1 is a possible D gene (5 bases). Germline CDR1 reads SGHRS; CDR2 reads YFSETQ. Trimming shortened V by 0 bases and J by 1 base, and 10 bases separated the two germline ends. The CDR3 contains 15 residues.

This clone was found once. V and J are TRBV6-5 and TRBJ2-3, with 13 nucleotides matching TRBD2. The CDR3 spans 14 residues. V shed 10 bases, J shed 9 bases, and the junction held 10 bases outside the gene matches. Per germline, CDR1 MNHEY and CDR2 SVGAGI. The CDR3 is CATMTSGGSGTQYF. As DNA, the CDR3 is TGTGCCACTATGACTAGCGGGGGGTCGGGCACGCAGTATTTT.

This clone has a handful of counts. The chain couples TRBV5-1 to TRBJ2-3; D perhaps matches TRBD1 (6 bases). V lost 4 bases and J lost 2, with 11 bases in between. Germline-derived CDR1 and CDR2 are SGHRS and YFSETQ. The CDR3 runs 14 residues. The CDR3 protein is CASSREGVTDTQYF. CDR3 bases: TGCGCCAGCAGCCGAGAGGGGGTCACAGATACGCAGTATTTT.

The gene calls are TRBV7-6 and TRBJ2-1, with TRBD2 identical over 8 bases. With V trimmed by 1 base and J by 3 bases, 5 bases remained unmatched. This CDR3 has 16 residues. CDR1 and CDR2 (germline): SGHVS, FNYEAQ. CDR3: CASSLEVAGSYNEQFF. As DNA, the CDR3 is TGTGCCAGCAGCTTAGAGGTAGCGGGAAGCTACAATGAGCAGTTCTTC.

The J gene is TRBJ2-7, the V gene TRBV6-5; 10 nucleotides match TRBD2. After removal of 8 bases from V and 0 bases from J, the junction contained 4 bases not matched to a gene. The CDR3 totals 14 residues. Germline values: CDR1 MNHEY, CDR2 SVGAGI. The chain's CDR3 is CASFSGGSSYEQYF. DNA for the CDR3: TGTGCCAGCTTTAGCGGGGGGAGCTCCTACGAGCAGTACTTC.

This chain uses TRBV2 with TRBJ2-3, with 10 bases fitting TRBD2. J was trimmed by 2 bases and V by 9 bases; bases with no gene match: 5. There are 14 residues in the CDR3. Looked up from germline, CDR1 is SNHLY and CDR2 is FYNNEI. CDR3 coding DNA: TGTGCCAGTACTAGCGGGAAACTCACAGATACGCAGTATTTT. This encodes CASTSGKLTDTQYF.

The chain couples TRBV7-2 to TRBJ2-5; 12 bases fit TRBD2. V was clipped by 1 base and J by 6 bases; unmatched bases: 3. Per the germline V gene, CDR1 is SGHTA and CDR2 is FQGNSA. The CDR3 is 15 amino acids. CDR3 loop: CASSLGLAGDKTQYF. The DNA of the CDR3 is TGTGCCAGCAGCTTAGGACTAGCGGGAGACAAGACCCAGTACTTC.

The gene calls are TRBV9 and TRBJ2-2, with TRBD1 identical over 10 bases. V gave up 0 bases and J gave up 1 base; unmatched junction bases: 3. The germline gives CDR1 SGDLS, CDR2 YYNGEE. This CDR3 spans 17 amino acids. This chain's CDR3 is CASSVGGTGVNTGELFF. As DNA, the CDR3 is TGTGCCAGCAGCGTAGGGGGGACAGGGGTGAACACCGGGGAGCTGTTTTTT. The complete variable domain, with remaining parts taken from reference TRBV9 and TRBJ2-2, reads DSGVTQTPKHLITATGQRVTLRCSPRSGDLSVYWYQQSLDQGLQFLIQYYNGEERAKGNILERFSAQQFPDLHSELNLSSLELGDSALYFCASSVGGTGVNTGELFFGEGSRLTVL.

This chain connects TRBV5-6 to TRBJ2-1; 7 bases agree with TRBD2. The CDR3 has 15 residues. V dropped 0 bases and J dropped 7; count of bases not matched to a gene: 7. The germline CDR1 and CDR2 sequences are SGHDT and YYEEEE. The CDR3 here is CASSLGVGGGNEQFF. CDR3 DNA: TGTGCCAGCAGCTTGGGGGTTGGGGGGGGTAATGAGCAGTTCTTC.

The chain couples TRBV29-1 to TRBJ2-5; 12 bases map to TRBD2. This CDR3 has 14 amino acids. V shed 7 bases, J shed 5 bases, and the junction held 8 bases outside the gene matches. Per the germline V gene, CDR1 is SQVTM and CDR2 is ANQGSEA. CDR3 protein: CSGRTSGAWETQYF. The CDR3 nucleotides are TGCAGCGGCCGGACTAGCGGGGCTTGGGAGACCCAGTACTTC.

The chain joins TRBV29-1 to TRBJ1-1; weak D call: TRBD1 (6 bases). The ends were cut back, 7 bases at V and 5 bases at J, with 23 bases in the middle. Germline V CDR1 and CDR2: SQVTM, ANQGSEA. This CDR3 is built from 15 residues. This CDR3 reads CSATPLGGRGTEAFF. The CDR3 region has the DNA TGCAGCGCCACACCGCTCGGGGGGCGAGGGACTGAAGCTTTCTTT.

The rearrangement uses TRBV5-4 and TRBJ2-5; 10 positions agree with TRBD1. Germline trimming cut 4 bases from V and 1 base from J; bases unmatched to any gene: 10. Germline lookup yields CDR1 SGHNT and CDR2 YYREEE (reference sequence). This CDR3 spans 17 amino acids. The CDR3 spells CASSPGPRTGGQETQYF. In DNA, the CDR3 is TGTGCCAGCAGCCCCGGACCCAGGACAGGGGGCCAAGAGACCCAGTACTTC.

In this sample, this clone turned up once. The V call is TRBV7-2, the J call TRBJ2-1; 13 bases line up with TRBD2. CDR1 is SGHTA and CDR2 is FQGNSA in the germline V gene. Trimming removed 5 bases from V and 5 bases from J; junction bases left unmatched: 6. The CDR3 is 16 amino acids. This CDR3 is CASSPTGTSGDNEQFF. Here the CDR3 DNA reads TGTGCCAGCAGCCCCACCGGGACTAGCGGGGACAATGAGCAGTTCTTC.

J is TRBJ1-5 and V is TRBV7-8, with D possibly matching TRBD1 (5 bases). CDR1 is SGHVS, CDR2 FQNEAQ, per germline. This CDR3 has 16 amino acids. V gave up 0 bases and J gave up 2 bases, with 11 bases separating them. The chain's CDR3 is CASSLAPTGGNQPQHF. Written as DNA, the CDR3 is TGTGCCAGCAGCTTAGCGCCTACAGGCGGCAATCAGCCCCAGCATTTT.